A selection of T cell receptor beta chains follows, all from one sample in a study of blood T cell repertoires in COVID-19. Clones were read by immunoSEQ multiplex PCR, and TCRdb kept only the in-frame ones, dropping some. Among 250,000 to 300,000 clones listed, 80% to 90% were seen once. The sequenced sample consisted of peripheral blood. The receptors here all came from a man in his forties with acute or convalescent COVID-19. Both conserved end residues are part of each CDR3. A D gene is named only where the DNA matches it firmly. Clone size is shown for a subset of rows, as once, few, many or a class of expanded clone.

V gene	D gene	J gene	clone size	CDR3 protein	CDR3 DNA
TRBV25-1	NA	TRBJ2-2	NA	CASSGRNTGELFF	TGTGCCAGCAGTGGCAGAAACACCGGGGAGCTGTTTTTT
TRBV21-1	NA	TRBJ1-1	NA	CASSAPEDWNTEAFF	TGTGCCAGCAGCGCTCCGGAGGACTGGAACACTGAAGCTTTCTTT
TRBV10-3	NA	TRBJ1-2	few	CANNQGYDYGYTF	TGTGCCAACAACCAGGGGTATGACTATGGCTACACCTTC
TRBV2	NA	TRBJ2-6	NA	CASSVEQSGANVLTF	TGTGCCAGCAGTGTTGAACAGTCTGGGGCCAACGTCCTGACTTTC
TRBV4-2	TRBD2	TRBJ2-7	NA	CASSQGYSGGFQDEQYF	TGTGCCAGCAGCCAAGGATATAGCGGGGGTTTTCAGGACGAGCAGTACTTC
TRBV19	TRBD2	TRBJ2-2	NA	CASKSGGVPNTGELFF	TGTGCCAGTAAATCCGGGGGGGTCCCGAACACCGGGGAGCTGTTTTTT
TRBV2	TRBD1	TRBJ2-7	NA	CASSSRTGGFYEQYF	TGTGCCAGCAGTTCACGGACAGGGGGCTTCTACGAGCAGTACTTC
TRBV5-1	NA	TRBJ1-1	NA	CASSPPTGPTMNTEAFF	TGCGCCAGCAGCCCACCCACAGGGCCAACCATGAACACTGAAGCTTTCTTT
TRBV11-2	NA	TRBJ2-7	NA	CASSLSYNEQYF	TGTGCCAGCAGCTTATCGTATAACGAGCAGTACTTC
TRBV9	TRBD1	TRBJ2-3	NA	CASSQGQATDTQYF	TGTGCCAGCAGCCAAGGACAGGCAACAGATACGCAGTATTTT
TRBV28	TRBD1	TRBJ1-2	NA	CASRGQAGNYGYTF	TGTGCCAGCAGAGGACAGGCGGGGAACTATGGCTACACCTTC
TRBV24-1	NA	TRBJ2-1	NA	CATSDPSGDEQFF	TGTGCCACCAGTGACCCATCGGGGGATGAGCAGTTCTTC
TRBV12-5	TRBD1	TRBJ1-6	NA	CASGLYLGGQAAF	TGTGCTAGTGGTTTGTATTTGGGGGGACAGGCCGCTTTT
TRBV19	NA	TRBJ1-5	NA	CASSILQGRANQPQHF	TGTGCCAGTAGTATCCTCCAGGGGAGGGCAAATCAGCCCCAGCATTTT
TRBV30	NA	TRBJ1-5	NA	CAWSRRNGDQPQHF	TGTGCCTGGAGCCGACGGAATGGAGATCAGCCCCAGCATTTT
TRBV18	NA	TRBJ1-1	NA	CASSEGLFTEAFF	TGTGCCAGCTCAGAGGGACTTTTCACTGAAGCTTTCTTT
TRBV2	NA	TRBJ2-2	NA	CASKSSIGTGELFF	TGTGCCAGCAAGTCTAGCATTGGCACCGGGGAGCTGTTTTTT
TRBV7-8	TRBD1	TRBJ1-2	NA	CASSLATGGVWYGYTF	TGTGCCAGCAGCTTAGCTACAGGGGGCGTTTGGTATGGCTACACCTTC
TRBV6-6	NA	TRBJ2-7	NA	CASSYRADSTYEQYF	TGTGCCAGCAGTTACAGGGCCGACAGCACCTACGAGCAGTACTTC
TRBV30	TRBD2	TRBJ2-1	NA	CAWSASWRGTPGGQFF	TGTGCCTGGAGTGCATCCTGGCGGGGGACCCCGGGGGGGCAGTTCTTC
TRBV6-5	NA	TRBJ2-7	NA	CASIRDNSYEQYF	TGTGCCAGCATCCGGGACAATTCCTACGAGCAGTACTTC
TRBV30	TRBD1	TRBJ1-3	few	CAWTPGTGGNTIYF	TGTGCCTGGACCCCCGGGACAGGGGGAAACACCATATATTTT
TRBV25-1	TRBD1	TRBJ2-1	NA	CASSDSFQGAGGEQFF	TGTGCCAGCAGTGATAGTTTCCAGGGGGCTGGGGGTGAGCAGTTCTTC
TRBV12-3/TRBV12-4	NA	TRBJ2-7	NA	CASRRGGYYEQYF	TGTGCCAGTCGAAGGGGGGGTTACTACGAGCAGTACTTC
TRBV2	NA	TRBJ2-7	NA	CASRQGGSYEQYF	TGTGCCAGCAGACAGGGAGGGTCCTACGAGCAGTACTTC
TRBV2	TRBD1	TRBJ1-5	NA	CASSPDRVDQPQHF	TGTGCCAGCAGTCCTGACAGGGTCGATCAGCCCCAGCATTTT
TRBV3-1/TRBV3-2	NA	TRBJ2-6	NA	CASSQEGARGANVLTF	TGTGCCAGCAGCCAAGAGGGGGCTCGTGGGGCCAACGTCCTGACTTTC
TRBV19	NA	TRBJ1-2	NA	CASSIGGPYYGYTF	TGTGCCAGTAGTATCGGGGGGCCTTACTATGGCTACACCTTC
TRBV4-1	NA	TRBJ1-1	NA	CASSQGGNTEAFF	TGCGCCAGCAGCCAGGGGGGGAACACTGAAGCTTTCTTT
TRBV5-6	NA	TRBJ1-2	once	CASSLAGGAYGYTF	TGTGCCAGCAGCTTGGCTGGCGGGGCCTATGGCTACACCTTC
TRBV3-1/TRBV3-2	NA	TRBJ1-1	NA	CASSQGGRDTEAFF	TGTGCCAGCAGCCAAGGAGGCAGGGACACTGAAGCTTTCTTT
TRBV9	TRBD1	TRBJ1-1	NA	CASSSRQGAQAFF	TGTGCCAGCAGCTCCCGACAGGGGGCGCAGGCTTTCTTT
TRBV7-6	TRBD2	TRBJ2-1	once	CASSLGLAGGGPRHEQFF	TGTGCCAGCAGCTTAGGGCTAGCGGGGGGCGGGCCTAGGCATGAGCAGTTCTTC
TRBV9	NA	TRBJ1-1	once	CASSPWGGTEAFF	TGTGCCAGCAGCCCCTGGGGGGGCACAGAAGCTTTCTTT
TRBV19	NA	TRBJ1-5	NA	CASTTRAYSNQPQHF	TGTGCCAGTACAACGAGGGCCTATAGCAATCAGCCCCAGCATTTT
TRBV6-5	NA	TRBJ1-6	NA	CASSGGSSYNSPLHF	TGTGCCAGCAGCGGGGGAAGCTCCTATAATTCACCCCTCCACTTT
TRBV12-5	NA	TRBJ1-6	NA	CASGFGVPSPLHF	TGTGCTAGTGGTTTCGGGGTCCCCTCACCCCTCCACTTT
TRBV3-1/TRBV3-2	TRBD1	TRBJ1-5	NA	CASSLGTGSQPQHF	TGTGCCAGCAGTCTAGGGACAGGGTCCCAGCCCCAGCATTTT
TRBV7-2	NA	TRBJ2-1	NA	CASSLQVTYNEQFF	TGTGCCAGCAGCTTACAGGTCACCTACAATGAGCAGTTCTTC
TRBV19	NA	TRBJ2-5	NA	CASSSQGAETQYF	TGTGCCAGTAGCTCGCAGGGCGCAGAGACCCAGTACTTC